The entry below gives a single TCR beta chain sequence along with its context. These data originate in a study of CD8+CD57+ T cells in acquired aplastic anemia. V lost 6 bases, J lost 6 bases, and 11 bases lay in between. The CDR3 covers 13 residues. CDR1 and CDR2 from the germline V gene are MDHEN and SYDVKM. Flow cytometry had shown expanded CD8+CD57+ cells in the patients chosen for sequencing. Patients were untreated when blood was sampled. Genomic DNA served as template for TCR beta VDJ and CDR3 profiling. TCRdb recomputed calls from the reads with MiXCR, one row per CDR3 protein. The table shows some 200,000 distinct CDR3 sequences, with around half occurring only once.

The material sequenced was sorted CD4+, CD8+, or CD8+CD57+ T cells (not recorded which) from PBMCs. This receptor was taken from a human donor with aplastic anemia. The chain is built from TRBV28 and TRBJ2-2; D perhaps matches TRBD1 (6 bases). CDR3 nucleotides: TGTGCCAGCAGACCAGGGGTACCCGGGGAGCTGTTTTTT. Encoded protein: CASRPGVPGELFF.